This entry describes one T cell receptor beta chain. Its specificity is not known. The record originates from a study of Tregs in tolerant kidney transplant recipients. Assay: immunoSEQ multiplex PCR; the TCRdb copy retains only in-frame clones and omits some. The repertoire consists of approximately 75,000 clones, with 80% to 95% occurring once and the leading ten covering 0.34%. Germline CDR1 SNHLY, CDR2 FYNNEI. The CDR3 has 15 amino acids. Unmatched junction bases numbered 9, after V lost 6 bases and J lost 3 bases. Thawed PBMCs were rested overnight at 37°C with 200 IU/ml IL-2 before regulatory T cell sorting. Study observations and caveats: Antigen-driven expansion was suggested because donor-specific Tregs expanded more than all Tregs in tolerant patients. This study did not directly address biological reproducibility.

The sample consisted of Tregs from blood, taken before the transplant. The TCR sequence derives from a human donor who received a combined kidney and bone marrow transplant. This rearrangement joins TRBV2 to TRBJ2-7; 9 nucleotides line up with TRBD2. This chain's CDR3 is CASRSGTSGLYEQYF. The CDR3 nucleotides are TGTGCCAGCAGATCTGGAACTAGCGGGCTCTACGAGCAGTACTTC.